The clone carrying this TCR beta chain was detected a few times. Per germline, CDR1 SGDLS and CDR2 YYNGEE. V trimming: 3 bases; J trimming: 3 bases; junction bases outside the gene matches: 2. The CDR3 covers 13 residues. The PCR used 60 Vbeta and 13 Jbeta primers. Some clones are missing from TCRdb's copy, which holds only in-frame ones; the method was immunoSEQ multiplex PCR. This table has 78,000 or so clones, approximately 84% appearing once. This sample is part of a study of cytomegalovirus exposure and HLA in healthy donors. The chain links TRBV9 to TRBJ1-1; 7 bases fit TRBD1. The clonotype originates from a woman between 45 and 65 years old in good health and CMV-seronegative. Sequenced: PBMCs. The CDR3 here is CASSETGYTEAFF. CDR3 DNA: TGTGCCAGCAGCGAGACAGGGTACACTGAAGCTTTCTTT.